This is a list of T cell receptor beta chains from one sample in a study of blood T cell repertoires in COVID-19. The assay was immunoSEQ multiplex PCR, and TCRdb's table has in-frame clones only and misses some. Of about 220,000 clones detected, 70% to 85% appear once; the ten largest clones hold roughly 15%. Specimen: PBMCs or T cells enriched from blood (not recorded which). The receptors were sampled from a man aged 40-49 years who had recovered from COVID-19. CDR3s include the opening cysteine and the closing phenylalanine or tryptophan. The D gene is left open where the match is weak. A row's size may be missing; if present it is once, few, many or a size class.

TRBJ2-5 TRBV23-1 - 18 TRBD1 CASSQAHVRDRPQETQYF TGCGCCAGCAGTCAAGCCCACGTAAGGGACAGACCCCAAGAGACCCAGTACTTC
TRBJ1-2 TRBV19 - 15 - CASSIVPGRSYGYTF TGTGCCAGTAGTATAGTCCCTGGAAGGAGCTATGGCTACACCTTC
TRBJ1-6 TRBV5-8 - 14 - CASSSGANNSPLHF TGTGCCAGCAGCTCGGGAGCTAATAATTCACCCCTCCACTTT
TRBJ2-7 TRBV3-1/TRBV3-2 - 12 - CASSQTPHEQYF TGTGCCAGCAGCCAAACTCCCCACGAGCAGTACTTC
TRBJ2-7 TRBV27 - 17 TRBD1 CASSVPPRGQGLYEQYF TGTGCCAGCAGTGTTCCCCCGAGGGGACAGGGACTCTACGAGCAGTACTTC
TRBJ2-3 TRBV28 - 17 TRBD2 CASSPPPPSGGTDTQYF TGTGCCAGCAGTCCACCCCCTCCTAGCGGGGGCACAGATACGCAGTATTTT
TRBJ2-5 TRBV14 - 14 TRBD2 CASSRGGAVKTQYF TGTGCCAGCAGCCGCGGGGGGGCTGTGAAGACCCAGTACTTC
TRBJ1-5 TRBV5-1 - 14 - CASSIDMLSQPQHF TGCGCCAGCAGCATAGACATGTTAAGTCAGCCCCAGCATTTT
TRBJ2-7 TRBV7-2 - 14 - CASSSTGLGAGQYF TGTGCCAGCAGCTCGACAGGGCTGGGAGCGGGGCAGTACTTC
TRBJ1-6 TRBV30 - 14 TRBD1 CAWKDRALDSPLHF TGTGCCTGGAAGGACAGGGCCCTGGATTCACCCCTCCACTTT
TRBJ2-7 TRBV7-9 - 16 - CATSSPRGSGQPEQYF TGTGCCACCTCCTCCCCGCGAGGTAGCGGCCAGCCGGAGCAGTACTTC
TRBJ2-7 TRBV29-1 - 13 TRBD2 CSVTSGETYEQYF TGCAGCGTTACTAGCGGGGAGACCTACGAGCAGTACTTC
TRBJ2-7 TRBV28 - 12 TRBD1 CASTRQGFEQYF TGTGCCAGCACTCGACAGGGGTTCGAGCAGTACTTC
TRBJ2-3 TRBV7-3 - 15 - CASSLEEARPDTQYF TGTGCCAGCAGCTTAGAGGAGGCCCGGCCGGATACGCAGTATTTT
TRBJ2-2 TRBV7-9 few 14 - CASSLSGVAGELFF TGTGCCAGCAGCTTGAGCGGTGTGGCCGGGGAGCTGTTTTTT
TRBJ2-2 TRBV7-9 - 11 - CASNSLGELFF TGTGCCAGCAACTCTCTCGGGGAGCTGTTTTTT
TRBJ1-2 TRBV19 - 16 - CASSIPRTPRNHGYTF TGTGCCAGTAGTATCCCCAGGACACCAAGGAATCATGGCTACACCTTC
TRBJ2-3 TRBV21-1 - 14 - CASSKSETGDTQYF TGTGCCAGCAGCAAATCTGAGACTGGGGATACGCAGTATTTT
TRBJ1-2 TRBV28 - 12 - CASRGGRYGYTF TGTGCCAGCAGGGGGGGGCGCTATGGCTACACCTTC
TRBJ1-1 TRBV29-1 - 12 - CSVGTGSTEAFF TGCAGCGTGGGTACAGGGTCCACTGAAGCTTTCTTT
TRBJ1-2 TRBV5-1 - 16 - CASYGILGEGNYGYTF TGCGCCAGCTACGGGATTCTAGGAGAAGGGAACTATGGCTACACCTTC
TRBJ1-3 TRBV23-1 - 16 - CASSQDLQGPLHTIYF TGCGCCAGCAGTCAGGATTTACAGGGCCCACTACACACCATATATTTT
TRBJ1-1 TRBV28 - 13 - CASSLTGNTEAFF TGTGCCAGCAGTTTAACAGGGAACACTGAAGCTTTCTTT
TRBJ2-1 TRBV27 - 13 - CASSTTLAYEQFF TGTGCCAGCAGTACCACTCTAGCTTATGAGCAGTTCTTC
TRBJ2-1 TRBV27 - 14 TRBD2 CASSSPGLADEQFF TGTGCCAGCAGTTCACCAGGACTAGCGGATGAGCAGTTCTTC
TRBJ2-1 TRBV7-9 - 15 - CASTQGGGRYNEQFF TGTGCCAGCACCCAAGGTGGCGGTCGATACAATGAGCAGTTCTTC
TRBJ1-2 TRBV2 - 13 - CASSEPGSGGYTF TGTGCCAGCAGTGAGCCCGGGAGTGGTGGCTACACCTTC
TRBJ1-1 TRBV19 - 15 - CASSIDRQRNTEAFF TGTGCCAGTAGTATAGACCGACAGAGGAACACTGAAGCTTTCTTT
TRBJ2-3 TRBV3-1/TRBV3-2 - 13 TRBD1 CASSPTGADTQYF TGTGCCAGCAGCCCGACAGGGGCGGATACGCAGTATTTT
TRBJ2-1 TRBV2 - 16 - CASSEALMRHHNEQFF TGTGCCAGCAGTGAAGCGCTCATGAGGCATCACAATGAGCAGTTCTTC
TRBJ1-4 TRBV6-5 - 15 TRBD1 CASSYQTGGSEKLFF TGTGCCAGCAGTTACCAGACAGGGGGTAGTGAAAAACTGTTTTTT
TRBJ2-1 TRBV15 - 15 TRBD1 CATSRGAGGIHEQFF TGTGCCACCAGCAGAGGGGCAGGGGGTATCCATGAGCAGTTCTTC
TRBJ1-1 TRBV19 - 14 - CASSIGSTGVEAFF TGTGCCAGTAGTATAGGAAGCACGGGGGTTGAAGCTTTCTTT
TRBJ2-2 TRBV7-2 - 14 - CASSYQGFTGELFF TGTGCCAGCAGCTACCAGGGTTTCACCGGGGAGCTGTTTTTT
TRBJ2-7 TRBV29-1 - 12 TRBD1 CSVTGGGYEQYF TGCAGCGTGACAGGGGGCGGGTACGAGCAGTACTTC
TRBJ1-3 TRBV4-3 few 17 TRBD1 CASSRSPGQLSGNTIYF TGCGCCAGCAGCCGATCACCGGGACAGCTCTCTGGAAACACCATATATTTT
TRBJ1-4 TRBV4-3 - 19 - CASSQDFRTAQATNEKLFF TGCGCCAGCAGCCAAGACTTTCGGACAGCCCAAGCAACTAATGAAAAACTGTTTTTT
TRBJ2-5 TRBV28 - 13 TRBD2 CAWASGSGRTQYF TGTGCCTGGGCTAGCGGGTCTGGGAGGACCCAGTACTTC
TRBJ1-2 TRBV5-4 few 14 TRBD1 CASSLGQGHYGYTF TGTGCCAGCAGCTTGGGACAGGGTCATTATGGCTACACCTTC
TRBJ1-1 TRBV7-9 - 15 TRBD1 CASSSRTGMNTEAFF TGTGCCAGCAGTTCCAGGACAGGGATGAACACTGAAGCTTTCTTT
TRBJ1-3 TRBV9 - 16 - CASSPSAGGSGNTIYF TGTGCCAGCAGCCCTAGTGCCGGCGGTTCTGGAAACACCATATATTTT
TRBJ2-7 TRBV5-6 - 15 - CASSFLDSNSYEQYF TGTGCCAGCAGCTTCTTGGACAGTAACTCCTACGAGCAGTACTTC
TRBJ1-6 TRBV18 - 15 - CASSPNARNLTPLHF TGTGCCAGCTCACCAAACGCGAGGAACTTGACACCCCTCCACTTT
TRBJ1-1 TRBV9 - 14 - CASSPQRGNTEAFF TGTGCCAGCAGCCCCCAGCGGGGGAACACTGAAGCTTTCTTT
TRBJ1-1 TRBV5-1 - 14 - CASSFSGGNTEAFF TGCGCCAGCAGCTTTTCCGGGGGGAACACTGAAGCTTTCTTT
TRBJ1-2 TRBV9 - 16 - CASSVATGGTPSTYTF TGTGCCAGCAGCGTAGCTACGGGGGGGACTCCCTCTACCTACACCTTC
TRBJ2-3 TRBV7-3 - 13 - CASKSGSTDTQYF TGTGCCAGTAAAAGCGGTAGCACAGATACGCAGTATTTT
TRBJ2-2 TRBV5-1 - 11 - CASSHRGELFF TGCGCCAGCAGCCATAGAGGGGAGCTGTTTTTT
TRBJ1-3 TRBV14 - 16 - CASSLRAVALGNTIYF TGTGCCAGCAGCCTCAGGGCGGTCGCCCTTGGAAACACCATATATTTT
TRBJ1-2 TRBV28 once 13 - CASSFGDGFAYTF TGTGCCAGCAGTTTTGGTGACGGGTTTGCCTACACCTTC
TRBJ1-6 TRBV27 - 15 - CASTFRDPYNSPLHF TGTGCCAGCACTTTTCGGGATCCCTATAATTCACCCCTCCACTTT
TRBJ1-2 TRBV18 - 16 TRBD1 CASSPFPRQGNYGYTF TGTGCCAGCTCACCTTTCCCCAGACAGGGGAACTATGGCTACACCTTC
TRBJ1-2 TRBV15 - 15 - CATSRDRDLIYGYTF TGTGCCACCAGCAGAGATCGGGATCTGATCTATGGCTACACCTTC